Listed here is a single T cell receptor beta chain. What it binds is not known. Germline CDR1 SGHDT, CDR2 YYEEEE. The V gene end was trimmed by 3 bases and the J gene end by 4 bases; junction bases not matched to a gene: 6. This CDR3 comprises 14 residues. The sample belongs to a study of post-analysis software for immune sequencing data. Study in general: The study covered relapsing-remitting, secondary progressive and progressive-relapsing courses of multiple sclerosis. Study conclusions and caveats: F measure clustering grouped samples strongly by preparation batch. Five or six TRBV segments appeared more often in patients than in controls, and TRBV5-6, TRBV5-1 and TRBV20-1 were among these.

TCR beta cDNA libraries included unique molecular identifiers. TCRdb itself ran the PCR reads through MiXCR, one entry per CDR3 protein. The sample records approximately 180,000 distinct CDR3 sequences, approximately 28% being singletons. The sample was blood. The sequence derives from a girl aged 5 to 17 with multiple sclerosis. This chain connects TRBV5-6 to TRBJ1-2, with 7 bases lining up with TRBD1. CDR3 amino acids: CASSSWTGRYGYTF. As DNA, the CDR3 is TGTGCCAGCAGCTCCTGGACAGGACGCTATGGCTACACCTTC.